This TCR beta chain was found in a study of blood T cell repertoires in COVID-19. Study summary: PBMCs, B-cell-depleted T cells, or T cells provided the cDNA or gDNA that made up the material.

The Seattle patients joined while their infection was active and were tracked longitudinally afterward. Methods used by the authors: Amplification of reference gene primers was used by the study to estimate nucleated cell counts. Measured with immunoSEQ multiplex PCR; TCRdb has only the in-frame clones, and not every one. V, J and clone size are those of that table, while D and trimming were read from the DNA. The sample yields nearly 50,000 clones, about nine tenths seen once. V lost 4 bases, J lost 4 bases, and 9 bases stayed unmatched. The CDR3 has 16 amino acids. Germline V gives CDR1 SGHDT, CDR2 YYEEEE.

This TCR was recovered from a woman older than 75 with COVID-19, enrolled during active disease. The sample consisted of peripheral blood. The rearrangement uses TRBV5-6 and TRBJ1-5, with 9 bases lining up with TRBD1. As DNA, the CDR3 is TGTGCCAGCAGCAAATTCCGGGACAGGGTTAATCAGCCCCAGCATTTT. This codes for CASSKFRDRVNQPQHF.